What follows are 8 T cell receptor beta chains derived from one specimen sequenced in a study of T cell responses to AZD1222 COVID-19 vaccine. Assay used: immunoSEQ multiplex PCR; TCRdb lists only in-frame clones, some missing. This sample has 150,000 to 200,000 clones; around 93% occur once, and the top ten carry around 0.98%. The material was peripheral blood, obtained 28 days after the second dose of the MenACWY control vaccine. The receptors shown here come from an adult who received the MenACWY meningococcal vaccine as a control.

This chain links TRBV5-1 with TRBJ1-6; D possibly corresponds to TRBD1 (5 bases). Per the germline V gene, CDR1 is SGHRS and CDR2 is YFSETQ. Between the trimmed V and J ends, which lost 6 bases and 5 bases, there was a span of 12 bases. The CDR3 length is 14 residues. The CDR3 protein is CASKPGVNNSPLHF. Here the CDR3 DNA reads TGCGCCAGCAAGCCGGGGGTAAATAATTCACCCCTCCACTTT.

This chain's CDR3 is CASSPPGGGRAFF. The CDR3 DNA follows: TGTGCCAGCAGTCCCCCGGGCGGGGGACGGGCTTTCTTT. The rearrangement links TRBV28 to TRBJ1-1; D perhaps matches TRBD1 (5 bases). The CDR3 extends over 13 amino acids. Germline loops: CDR1 MDHEN, CDR2 SYDVKM. Trimming pared 5 bases from V and 11 bases from J, leaving 18 bases between.

The chain couples TRBV6-5 to TRBJ2-7; D is ambiguous. Trimming pared 3 bases from V and 7 bases from J, leaving 13 bases between. CDR3 length equals 13 residues. Germline CDR1 MNHEY, CDR2 SVGAGI. The CDR3 nucleotides read TGTGCCAGCAGTTATTCGGACGGTTTGGAGCAGTACTTC. As protein: CASSYSDGLEQYF.

The V and J genes are TRBV3-1 (or the pseudogene TRBV3-2) and TRBJ1-2; the match to TRBD1 covers 8 bases. The junction had 3 bases not matched to a gene; V was cut back by 4 bases and J by 2 bases. The CDR3 extends over 14 amino acids. Looked up from germline, CDR1 is LGHDT and CDR2 is YNNKEL (reference sequence). CDR3 sequence reads: CASSRTGRNYGYTF. The CDR3 nucleotides read TGTGCCAGCAGCCGGACAGGGCGAAACTATGGCTACACCTTC.

The table lists this clone with a count of one. The chain uses TRBV12-3 or TRBV12-4 and TRBJ1-5; the D is unclear. This CDR3 contains 13 residues. The germline V and J ends were trimmed by 0 bases and 3 bases, with 3 bases remaining between them. The DNA of the CDR3 is TGTGCCAGCAGTTTAGCAATCAATCAGCCCCAGCATTTT. It yields the protein CASSLAINQPQHF.

The rearrangement joins TRBV5-5 to TRBJ2-7; maybe TRBD1 (5 bases). The CDR3 length is 15 residues. V gave up 6 bases and J gave up 5 bases, with 21 bases separating them. Germline V lookup: CDR1 SGHKS, CDR2 YYEKEE (reference sequence). CDR3 DNA: TGTGCCAGCATCGCCAGAGTGGAACGACAGAACGAGCAGTACTTC. It translates to CASIARVERQNEQYF.

The chain has TRBV14 and TRBJ1-2, with D perhaps matching TRBD1 (5 bases). The CDR3 spans 14 residues. V was trimmed by 5 bases and J by 5 bases, leaving 15 bases between them. The germline V gene has CDR1 SGHDN and CDR2 FVKESK. CDR3 sequence: CASSWDRWGYGYTF. The CDR3, as DNA: TGTGCCAGCAGCTGGGACCGGTGGGGGTATGGCTACACCTTC.

V and J are TRBV3-1 (or the pseudogene TRBV3-2) and TRBJ1-6; D remains ambiguous. CDR1 is LGHDT and CDR2 is YNNKEL in the germline V gene (reference sequence). The V end was cut by 3 bases, the J end by 7 bases, with 10 bases between. CDR3 length equals 14 residues. This chain's CDR3 is CASSQSPPNSPLHF. CDR3 coding DNA: TGTGCCAGCAGCCAGTCACCCCCAAATTCACCCCTCCACTTT.